These T cell receptor beta chains were read from a single sample in a study of CD8+CD57+ T cells in acquired aplastic anemia. A single record per CDR3 protein comes from TCRdb applying MiXCR to the reads. The data hold roughly 180,000 distinct CDR3 sequences, with 55% to 65% observed a single time. The specimen sequenced was sorted CD4+, CD8+, or CD8+CD57+ T cells (not recorded which) from PBMCs. The origin of the receptors is a human donor with aplastic anemia. CDR3s include the opening cysteine and the closing phenylalanine or tryptophan. D genes are given only for firm matches. Not all rows give a size; the values are once, few, many and, for expanded clones, a class.

J,size,V,D,DNA,CDR3
TRBJ2-7,NA,TRBV19,NA,TGTGCCACGAGACCACCGGGTCCGACCTACGAGCAGTACTTC,CATRPPGPTYEQYF
TRBJ1-4,NA,TRBV20-1,NA,TGCAGTGCTAGCAGGACCCCAACTAATGAAAAACTGTTTTTT,CSASRTPTNEKLFF
TRBJ1-4,NA,TRBV20-1,NA,TGCAGTGCTCTCGACGGAACTAATGAAAAACTGTTTTTT,CSALDGTNEKLFF
TRBJ2-7,few,TRBV14,NA,TGTGCCAGCAGCCAAGGACCGGCGCTCGAGCAGTACTTC,CASSQGPALEQYF
TRBJ1-2,NA,TRBV7-9,NA,TGTGCCAGCAGCGAGGGTGGGACAAAGTCCTTC,CASSEGGTKSF
TRBJ1-1,NA,TRBV6-4,NA,TGTGCCAGCAGTGAGTCAGGGGAACGCACTGAAGCTTTCTTT,CASSESGERTEAFF
TRBJ2-1,NA,TRBV7-3,NA,TGTGCCAGCAGCTTCACCGGGACCGGGGGAACGGATACGCAGTTCTTC,CASSFTGTGGTDTQFF
TRBJ2-3,NA,TRBV7-6,NA,TGTGCCAGCAGTACAGGGTTCCAAGATACGCAGTATTTT,CASSTGFQDTQYF
TRBJ1-1,many,TRBV9,NA,TGTGCCAGCAGCGTAGTCGCCCAGGGATCCACTGAAGCTTTCTTT,CASSVVAQGSTEAFF
TRBJ1-5,NA,TRBV9,TRBD1,TGTGCCAGCAGCGTCGGACAGGGGGCCGGCAATCAGCCCCAGCATTTT,CASSVGQGAGNQPQHF
TRBJ2-3,NA,TRBV20-1,TRBD2,TGCAGTGCTAGTACGGGAGGGCCCAAAGATACGCAGTATTTT,CSASTGGPKDTQYF
TRBJ1-2,few,TRBV7-9,NA,TGTGCCAGCAGCTTACAACTGACGGATGGCTACACCTTC,CASSLQLTDGYTF
TRBJ1-6,few,TRBV7-2,TRBD1,TGTGCCAGCAGCTTGGGGGACAGTCGGAATTCACCCCTCCACTTT,CASSLGDSRNSPLHF